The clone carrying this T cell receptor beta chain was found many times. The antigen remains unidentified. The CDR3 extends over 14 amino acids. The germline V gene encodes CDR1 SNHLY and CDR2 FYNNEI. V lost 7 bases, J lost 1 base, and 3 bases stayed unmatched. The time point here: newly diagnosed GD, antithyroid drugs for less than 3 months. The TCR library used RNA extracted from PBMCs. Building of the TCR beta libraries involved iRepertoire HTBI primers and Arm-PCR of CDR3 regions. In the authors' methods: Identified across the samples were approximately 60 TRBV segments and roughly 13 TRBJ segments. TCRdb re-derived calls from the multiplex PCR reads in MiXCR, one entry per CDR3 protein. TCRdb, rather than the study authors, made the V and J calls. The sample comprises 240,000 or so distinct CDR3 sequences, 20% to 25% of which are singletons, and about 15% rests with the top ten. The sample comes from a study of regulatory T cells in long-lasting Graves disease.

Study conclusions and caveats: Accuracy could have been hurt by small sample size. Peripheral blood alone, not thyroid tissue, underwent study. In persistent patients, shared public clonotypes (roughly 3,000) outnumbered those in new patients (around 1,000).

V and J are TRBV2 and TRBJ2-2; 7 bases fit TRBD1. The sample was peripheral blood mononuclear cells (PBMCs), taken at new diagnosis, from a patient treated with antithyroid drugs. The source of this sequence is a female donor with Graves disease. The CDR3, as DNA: TGTGCCAGCAAAGGGGGCAGGAACACCGGGGAGCTGTTTTTT. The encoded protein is CASKGGRNTGELFF.